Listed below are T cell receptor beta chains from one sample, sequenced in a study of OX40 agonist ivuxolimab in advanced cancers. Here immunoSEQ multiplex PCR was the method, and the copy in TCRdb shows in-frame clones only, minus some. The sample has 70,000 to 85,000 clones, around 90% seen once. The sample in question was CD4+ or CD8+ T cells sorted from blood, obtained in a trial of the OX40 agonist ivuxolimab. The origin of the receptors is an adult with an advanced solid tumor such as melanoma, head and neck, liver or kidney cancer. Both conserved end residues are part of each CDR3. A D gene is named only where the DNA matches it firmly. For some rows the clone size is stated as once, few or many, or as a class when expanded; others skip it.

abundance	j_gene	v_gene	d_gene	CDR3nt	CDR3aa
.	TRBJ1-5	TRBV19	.	TGTGCCAGTAGTGTCCGGGATAGCAATCAGCCCCAGCATTTT	CASSVRDSNQPQHF
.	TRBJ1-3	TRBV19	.	TGTGCCAGTAGGACGTCTGTCTCTGGAAACACCATATATTTT	CASRTSVSGNTIYF
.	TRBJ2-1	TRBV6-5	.	TGTGCCAGCAGTTTCCGGGACTTCTACAATGAGCAGTTCTTC	CASSFRDFYNEQFF
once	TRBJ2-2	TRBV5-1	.	TGCGCCAGCAGCTTGGAGGGAGCCGGGGAGCTGTTTTTT	CASSLEGAGELFF
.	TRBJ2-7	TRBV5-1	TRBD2	TGCGCCAGCAGCCCCTATAGCGGGAGGGAAAGCGAGCAGTACTTC	CASSPYSGRESEQYF
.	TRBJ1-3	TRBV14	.	TGTGCCAGCAGCCGGGGAATCGTCGGCTCTGGAAACACCATATATTTT	CASSRGIVGSGNTIYF
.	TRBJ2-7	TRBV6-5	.	TGTGCCAGCAGTTTGAGGGGTTTGGGGGCCTACGAGCAGTACTTC	CASSLRGLGAYEQYF
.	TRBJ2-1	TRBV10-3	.	TGTGCCATCAGTGAAAAGGGCAACAATGAGCAGTTCTTC	CAISEKGNNEQFF
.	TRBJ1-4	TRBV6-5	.	TGTGCCAGCAGTTTCACAGGGAGGGTAAATGAAAAACTGTTTTTT	CASSFTGRVNEKLFF
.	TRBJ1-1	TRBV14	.	TGTGCCAGCAGCCGTAACAGCATGAACACTGAAGCTTTCTTT	CASSRNSMNTEAFF
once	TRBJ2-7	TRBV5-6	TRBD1	TGTGCCAGCAGCCCTCGGACAGGGGGGCAGTACTTC	CASSPRTGGQYF
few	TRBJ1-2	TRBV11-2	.	TGTGCCAGCAGCTTTAATTTCTATGGCTACACCTTC	CASSFNFYGYTF
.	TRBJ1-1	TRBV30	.	TGTGCCTGGAGAGTCGAGGAGGACCTTGCTGCTTTCTTT	CAWRVEEDLAAFF
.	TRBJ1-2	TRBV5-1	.	TGCGCCAGCAGCTTGGAATCGGGGTACGGCTACACCTTC	CASSLESGYGYTF